The 16 T cell receptor beta chains in this list originate from one sample, sequenced in a study of T cells in Graves' hyperthyroidism and ophthalmopathy. Template material for amplifying TCR beta CDR3 regions consisted of RNA transcripts. With the HTBI primer set, the TCR CDR3 went through a first round of RT-PCR. TCRdb analysed the multiplex PCR reads with MiXCR anew, one entry per CDR3 protein. The sample lists about 620,000 distinct CDR3 sequences; 15% to 20% were seen once. The sample taken for sequencing was blood. The receptors were gathered from a woman aged 30 to 39 with Graves' hyperthyroidism.

The rearrangement uses TRBV2 and TRBJ2-3; D assignment may be TRBD1 or TRBD2 (6 bases each). Germline assignment: CDR1 SNHLY and CDR2 FYNNEI. CDR3 length equals 14 residues. The V end lost 8 bases, the J end lost 6 bases, and 18 bases lay between the germline ends. CDR3 protein: CASSRGRQMDTQYF. For the CDR3, the DNA is TGTGCCAGCTCGAGGGGGAGGCAGATGGATACGCAGTATTTT.

Only a few counts were recorded for this clonotype. The rearrangement joins TRBV29-1 to TRBJ2-1, with a tentative D call TRBD2 (6 bases). Looked up from germline, CDR1 is SQVTM and CDR2 is ANQGSEA. V was cut by 4 bases and J by 4 bases, with 17 bases left in between. The CDR3 extends over 15 amino acids. The CDR3 DNA sequence: TGCAGCGTTGTAGGTCTTTCGGCGGGATACAATGAGCAGTTCTTC. Its protein is CSVVGLSAGYNEQFF.

V and J are TRBV4-1 and TRBJ2-7; TRBD2 is a possible D gene (6 bases). Trimming took off 5 bases at V and 0 bases at J, with 14 bases between the two ends. CDR1 is MGHRA, CDR2 YSYEKL, per germline. CDR3 length equals 15 residues. The CDR3 coding sequence is TGCGCCAGCAGCATTGGAGGGGACGGCTCCTACGAGCAGTACTTC. The encoded protein is CASSIGGDGSYEQYF.

The chain employs TRBV7-8 and TRBJ2-3; TRBD1 aligns across 9 bases. The CDR3 loop spans 14 amino acids. J gave up 4 bases and V 8 bases, and 7 bases lay outside the gene matches. Germline CDR1 and CDR2: SGHVS and FQNEAQ. This CDR3 is CASGGTGYSDTQYF. The CDR3 nucleotides are TGTGCCAGCGGCGGGACAGGGTATTCAGATACGCAGTATTTT.

The rearrangement links TRBV15 to TRBJ1-3; D gene uncertain. The CDR3 covers 15 residues. The germline gives CDR1 LNHNV, CDR2 YYDKDF (reference sequence). The ends were cut back, 1 base at V and 2 bases at J, with 9 bases in the middle. CDR3 sequence: CATSRGVPPGNTIYF. The CDR3 DNA reads as TGTGCCACCAGCAGAGGAGTTCCACCTGGAAACACCATATATTTT.

This clonotype was detected only a few times. V gene TRBV6-1 combines with J gene TRBJ1-1; D might be TRBD1 (5 bases). CDR3 length: 11 amino acids. The germline V and J ends were trimmed by 8 bases and 6 bases, with 10 bases remaining between them. Per the germline V gene, CDR1 is MNHNS and CDR2 is SASEGT. The CDR3 coding sequence is TGTGCCAGCCTTCGGGGGTCTGAAGCTTTCTTT. Amino acid sequence: CASLRGSEAFF.

This clonotype was seen many times. The chain couples TRBV27 to TRBJ2-7; 8 positions match TRBD2. Germline V gene sequence: CDR1 MNHEY, CDR2 SMNVEV (reference sequence). There are 13 residues in the CDR3. Trimming cost V 6 bases and J 3 bases; bases outside gene matches: 4. CDR3 region: CASSGRVGYEQYF. The CDR3 coding sequence is TGTGCCAGCAGCGGGAGGGTGGGCTACGAGCAGTACTTC.

V is TRBV2 and J is TRBJ1-1; 7 nucleotides agree with TRBD1. From germline, CDR1 is SNHLY and CDR2 FYNNEI. This CDR3 spans 16 amino acids. J lost 7 bases, V lost 5 bases, and 16 bases had no gene match. The CDR3 loop is CASSPRQGGLRREAFF. CDR3 DNA: TGTGCCAGCAGTCCCCGACAGGGAGGATTGAGACGTGAAGCTTTCTTT.

This clonotype was picked up a small number of times. The V and J genes are TRBV7-3 and TRBJ2-3, with TRBD2 identical over 10 bases. This CDR3 region has 23 residues. V lost 5 bases and J lost 1; bases outside the gene matches: 27. CDR1 is SGHTA and CDR2 is FQGTGA in the germline V gene. The CDR3 loop reads CASSPTLGYERSGRAGGTDTQYF. CDR3 in DNA: TGTGCCAGCAGCCCCACTTTAGGGTACGAGCGAAGCGGGAGGGCCGGGGGCACAGATACGCAGTATTTT.

This clonotype has a count of ten or more. V gene TRBV7-9 combines with J gene TRBJ2-5; maybe TRBD2 (5 bases). CDR3 length equals 14 residues. Germline CDR1 and CDR2: SEHNR and FQNEAQ (reference sequence). V shed 2 bases and J shed 3 bases, with 10 bases lying between them. The CDR3 reads CASSLSGTKETQYF. CDR3 DNA: TGTGCCAGCAGCTTATCGGGAACCAAAGAGACCCAGTACTTC.

This clonotype appeared many times. The chain has TRBV28 and TRBJ1-2; 11 bases are a match to TRBD1. Germline V CDR1 and CDR2: MDHEN, SYDVKM. This CDR3 has 15 residues. V shed 5 bases and J 6 bases; nucleotides not matched to a gene: 8. The CDR3 DNA reads as TGTGCCAGCAGTGCCATGGACAGGGGGCGAGATGGCTACACCTTC. Amino acid sequence: CASSAMDRGRDGYTF.

The sample holds many counts of this clonotype. The chain recombines TRBV9 with TRBJ2-3, with a tentative D call TRBD2 (6 bases). The CDR3 runs 14 residues. Germline CDR1 SGDLS, CDR2 YYNGEE. Trimming took off 0 bases at V and 8 bases at J, with 13 bases between the two ends. The CDR3 loop reads CASSVEVLRGTQYF. CDR3 in DNA: TGTGCCAGCAGCGTAGAGGTCCTGCGGGGTACGCAGTATTTT. The variable domain in full, completed from reference TRBV9 and TRBJ2-3, reads DSGVTQTPKHLITATGQRVTLRCSPRSGDLSVYWYQQSLDQGLQFLIQYYNGEERAKGNILERFSAQQFPDLHSELNLSSLELGDSALYFCASSVEVLRGTQYFGPGTRLTVL.

This clonotype showed up many times. The genes are TRBV30 and TRBJ1-5; 7 nucleotides match TRBD1. Germline CDR1 is GTSNPN and CDR2 is SVGIG (reference sequence). The trim removed 1 base at V and 7 bases at J, leaving 4 bases unmatched. The length of the CDR3 is 13 residues. The CDR3 here is CAWSEGATQPQHF. CDR3 nucleotides: TGTGCCTGGAGTGAGGGGGCCACACAGCCCCAGCATTTT.

This clonotype was counted many times. The chain links TRBV2 to TRBJ2-3; D may be TRBD2 (5 bases). CDR3 length equals 13 residues. Germline V gene lookup returns CDR1 SNHLY and CDR2 FYNNEI. V was clipped by 6 bases and J by 4 bases, with 11 bases between them. In nucleotides, the CDR3 is TGTGCCAGCAGGAAACTAGATTCAGATACGCAGTATTTT. Its translation: CASRKLDSDTQYF.

V and J are TRBV28 and TRBJ2-5, with D perhaps matching TRBD1 (6 bases). The ends were cut back, 5 bases at V and 2 bases at J, with 15 bases in the middle. From germline, CDR1 is MDHEN and CDR2 SYDVKM. The CDR3 is made up of 15 amino acids. The CDR3 DNA is TGTGCCAGCAGTGATATACAGGGCTCTCAAGAGACCCAGTACTTC. This encodes CASSDIQGSQETQYF.

This clonotype has more than one count but fewer than ten. This CDR3 is missing its conserved last phenylalanine or tryptophan, likely due to a read error. The chain recombines TRBV6-1 with TRBJ2-4; 8 nucleotides align to TRBD1. The CDR3 spans 16 residues. Germline V gene lookup returns CDR1 MNHNS and CDR2 SASEGT. V gave up 7 bases and J gave up 6 bases; unmatched junction bases: 14. The CDR3 region has the DNA TGTGCCAGCATGAACCCCATTGGGACAGGCGGAAACATTCAGTACTCC. Protein sequence: CASMNPIGTGGNIQYS.